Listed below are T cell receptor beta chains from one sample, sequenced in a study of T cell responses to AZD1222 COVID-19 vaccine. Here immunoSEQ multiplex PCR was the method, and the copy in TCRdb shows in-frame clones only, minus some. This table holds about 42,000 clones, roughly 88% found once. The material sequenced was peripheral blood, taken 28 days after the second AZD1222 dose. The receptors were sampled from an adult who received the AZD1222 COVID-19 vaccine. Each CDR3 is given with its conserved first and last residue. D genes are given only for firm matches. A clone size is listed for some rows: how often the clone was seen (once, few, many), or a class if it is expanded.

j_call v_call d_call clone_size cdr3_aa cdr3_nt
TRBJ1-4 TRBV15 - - CATSRDSHRVLFF TGTGCCACCAGCAGAGATAGCCACAGGGTACTGTTTTTT
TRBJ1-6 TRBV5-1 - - CASSLDLLSFTLHF TGCGCCAGCAGCTTGGATTTGCTCAGCTTCACCCTCCACTTT
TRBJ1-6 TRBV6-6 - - CASSPNRVPHNSPLHF TGTGCCAGCAGCCCGAACAGGGTTCCCCATAATTCACCCCTCCACTTT
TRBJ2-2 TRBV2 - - CASSQVGQLNTGELFF TGTGCCAGCAGCCAAGTGGGCCAGCTGAACACCGGGGAGCTGTTTTTT
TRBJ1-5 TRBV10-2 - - CASSFRDNQPQHF TGCGCCAGCAGTTTCAGGGATAATCAGCCCCAGCATTTT
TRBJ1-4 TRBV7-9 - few CASSLMTATNEKLFF TGTGCCAGCAGCCTTATGACTGCAACTAATGAAAAACTGTTTTTT
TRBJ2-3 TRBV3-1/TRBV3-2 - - CASRGQGTDTQYF TGTGCCAGCAGGGGGCAGGGGACAGATACGCAGTATTTT
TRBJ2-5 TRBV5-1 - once CASSPGGQLKETQYF TGCGCCAGCAGCCCGGGGGGACAGCTGAAAGAGACCCAGTACTTC
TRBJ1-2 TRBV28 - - CASSSQPGENGYTF TGTGCCAGCAGTTCCCAGCCAGGGGAGAATGGCTACACCTTC
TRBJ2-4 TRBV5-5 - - CASSLAPENIQYF TGTGCCAGCAGCTTGGCCCCAGAGAACATTCAGTACTTC
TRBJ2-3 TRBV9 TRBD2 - CASSVVAGGADTQYF TGTGCCAGCAGCGTAGTAGCGGGGGGCGCAGATACGCAGTATTTT
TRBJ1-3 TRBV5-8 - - CASRGGRFVGNTIYF TGTGCCAGCAGAGGAGGACGGTTTGTTGGAAACACCATATATTTT
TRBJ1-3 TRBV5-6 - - CASSLGGTGNTIYF TGTGCCAGCAGCTTGGGGGGCACTGGAAACACCATATATTTT
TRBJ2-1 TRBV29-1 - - CRVGGADNEQFF TGCAGAGTAGGGGGGGCAGACAATGAGCAGTTCTTC
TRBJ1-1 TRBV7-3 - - CASSLTGRGLNTEAFF TGTGCCAGCAGCTTAACCGGCAGGGGCCTGAACACTGAAGCTTTCTTT
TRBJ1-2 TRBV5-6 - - CASSLQGRNYNYGYTF TGTGCCAGCAGCTTGCAGGGGCGAAACTATAACTATGGCTACACCTTC
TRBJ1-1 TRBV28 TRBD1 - CASSLGTGFLMNTEAFF TGTGCCAGCAGTTTAGGGACAGGTTTTCTTATGAACACTGAAGCTTTCTTT
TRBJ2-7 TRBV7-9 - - CASSLDSGLSYEQYF TGTGCCAGCAGCTTAGACTCAGGCCTCTCCTACGAGCAGTACTTC
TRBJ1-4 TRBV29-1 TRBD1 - CSAGTGGSEKLFF TGCAGCGCAGGGACAGGGGGGAGTGAAAAACTGTTTTTT
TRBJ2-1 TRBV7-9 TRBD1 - CASRTGAYNEQFF TGTGCCAGCAGGACAGGGGCCTACAATGAGCAGTTCTTC
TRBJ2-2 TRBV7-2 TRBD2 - CASSSQLAGRTGELFF TGTGCCAGCAGCTCCCAACTAGCGGGACGCACCGGGGAGCTGTTTTTT
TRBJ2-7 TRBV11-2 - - CASSLDARQDHTYEQYF TGTGCCAGCAGCTTAGACGCCCGACAGGACCACACCTACGAGCAGTACTTC
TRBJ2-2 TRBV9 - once CASSVSANTGELFF TGTGCCAGCAGCGTCTCTGCGAACACCGGGGAGCTGTTTTTT
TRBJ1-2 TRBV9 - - CASSVEVESNYGYTF TGTGCCAGCAGCGTAGAGGTGGAAAGCAACTATGGCTACACCTTC
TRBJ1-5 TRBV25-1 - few CASSESDNQPQHF TGTGCCAGCAGTGAATCGGACAATCAGCCCCAGCATTTT